Below are 10 T cell receptor beta chains sequenced from a single sample in a study of control samples from healthy donors and cancer patients. Here immunoSEQ multiplex PCR was the method, and the copy in TCRdb shows in-frame clones only, minus some. The sample carries around 22,000 clones, 83% recorded once. Sequences were obtained from PBMCs. The receptors shown here come from a man aged 55 to 70 with head and neck cancer.

The gene calls are TRBV15 and TRBJ1-1; possibly TRBD1 for D (6 bases). Per the germline V gene, CDR1 is LNHNV and CDR2 is YYDKDF (reference sequence). This CDR3 contains 15 residues. V lost 4 bases and J lost 3, with 15 bases in between. The CDR3 DNA reads as TGTGCCACCAGCATTGCCCACTACAGGGACACTGAAGCTTTCTTT. It yields the protein CATSIAHYRDTEAFF. The full variable domain, completed using reference TRBV15 and TRBJ1-1, is DAMVIQNPRYQVTQFGKPVTLSCSQTLNHNVMYWYQQKSSQAPKLLFHYYDKDFNNEADTPDNFQSRRPNTSFCFLDIRSPGLGDTAMYLCATSIAHYRDTEAFFGQGTRLTVV.

The gene calls are TRBV2 and TRBJ1-1, with D perhaps matching TRBD1 (6 bases). V dropped 3 bases and J dropped 8 bases, with 13 bases sitting between them. This CDR3 is built from 13 residues. From germline, CDR1 is SNHLY and CDR2 FYNNEI. CDR3 amino acids: CASSELLGQEAFF. The CDR3 DNA follows: TGTGCCAGCAGTGAGTTGCTAGGACAGGAAGCTTTCTTT.

This clone was recorded a few times. The V call is TRBV4-1, the J call TRBJ2-7; D is unclear. V shed 1 base and J shed 3 bases, with 7 bases lying between them. CDR3 length: 13 amino acids. Germline lookup yields CDR1 MGHRA and CDR2 YSYEKL. This CDR3 reads CASSQARSYEQYF. DNA for the CDR3: TGCGCCAGCAGCCAAGCTAGGAGCTACGAGCAGTACTTC.

The CDR3 DNA follows: TGTGCCAGCAGCTTAGTGGCGGGAGGGCCGGGTGACGAGCAGTACTTC. Protein: CASSLVAGGPGDEQYF. The V call is TRBV7-9, the J call TRBJ2-7; 9 bases match TRBD2. The CDR3 totals 16 residues. The V gene end was trimmed by 1 base and the J gene end by 5 bases; junction bases not matched to a gene: 9. The germline CDR1 and CDR2 sequences are SEHNR and FQNEAQ (reference sequence).

This clone was recorded only once. V gene TRBV7-2 combines with J gene TRBJ2-5, with TRBD2 identical over 10 bases. This CDR3 spans 18 amino acids. After removal of 2 bases from V and 7 bases from J, the junction contained 16 bases not matched to a gene. Germline V gene lookup returns CDR1 SGHTA and CDR2 FQGNSA. CDR3 sequence: CASSLLARTGLAEATQYF. CDR3 DNA sequence: TGTGCCAGCAGCTTATTGGCACGGACCGGACTAGCGGAAGCGACCCAGTACTTC. The full variable domain, completed using reference TRBV7-2 and TRBJ2-5, is GAGVSQSPSNKVTEKGKDVELRCDPISGHTALYWYRQSLGQGLEFLIYFQGNSAPDKSGLPSDRFSAERTGGSVSTLTIQRTQQEDSAVYLCASSLLARTGLAEATQYFGPGTRLLVL.

This rearrangement joins TRBV6-6 to TRBJ1-5; D is unclear. CDR1 and CDR2 from the germline V gene are MNHNY and SVGAGI (reference sequence). V lost 0 bases and J lost 2, with 11 bases in between. This CDR3 has 16 amino acids. The CDR3 sequence is CASSYSMVTGNQPQHF. The CDR3 DNA reads as TGTGCCAGCAGTTACTCGATGGTGACCGGCAATCAGCCCCAGCATTTT.

The chain employs TRBV4-1 and TRBJ2-7; unclear D gene. The germline V and J ends were trimmed by 0 bases and 0 bases, with 9 bases remaining between them. The CDR3 loop spans 15 amino acids. Germline-derived CDR1 and CDR2 are MGHRA and YSYEKL. The CDR3 DNA reads TGCGCCAGCAGCCAAGAGTTGTCAGTCTCCTACGAGCAGTACTTC. Translating gives CASSQELSVSYEQYF.

V and J are TRBV5-6 and TRBJ2-1, with 8 positions matching TRBD1. The CDR3 consists of 13 residues. J was trimmed by 12 bases and V by 4 bases; bases with no gene match: 9. Germline loops: CDR1 SGHDT, CDR2 YYEEEE. CDR3 in DNA: TGTGCCAGCAGCAGACAGGGGCTGAGGGGGCAGTTCTTC. Protein product: CASSRQGLRGQFF.

The chain couples TRBV30 to TRBJ1-2; D not certain. Trimming took off 3 bases at V and 3 bases at J, with 11 bases between the two ends. Germline loops: CDR1 GTSNPN, CDR2 SVGIG (reference sequence). The CDR3 is made up of 13 amino acids. The CDR3 region is CAWSQGRDYGYTF. CDR3 in DNA: TGTGCCTGGAGCCAAGGGAGGGACTATGGCTACACCTTC.

The chain carries TRBV5-1 and TRBJ2-7, with D possibly matching TRBD2 (5 bases). The ends were cut back, 4 bases at V and 3 bases at J, with 8 bases in the middle. CDR1 is SGHRS and CDR2 is YFSETQ in the germline V gene. This CDR3 has 12 amino acids. Here the CDR3 reads CASSPGFYEQYF. CDR3 nucleotides: TGCGCCAGCAGCCCGGGGTTCTACGAGCAGTACTTC.